Each of the 22 T cell receptor beta chains below was sequenced from the same sample in a study of T cell changes during pregnancy in multiple sclerosis. Method: immunoSEQ multiplex PCR; TCRdb's copy keeps in-frame clones and lacks some. The sample carries nearly 110,000 clones, less than 95% recorded once. The sample here was peripheral blood, taken after pregnancy. Every receptor here comes from a female donor with multiple sclerosis, enrolled in a pregnancy study.

CDR3 DNA: TGTGCCAGCAGTTTAATGGCAGTTTACGAGCAGTACTTC. Its translation: CASSLMAVYEQYF. The J gene is TRBJ2-7, the V gene TRBV28, with D unclear. The CDR3 runs 13 residues. The germline V and J ends were trimmed by 2 bases and 4 bases, with 9 bases remaining between them. Germline values: CDR1 MDHEN, CDR2 SYDVKM. The entire variable domain, with the rest obtained from reference TRBV28 and TRBJ2-7, is as follows: DVKVTQSSRYLVKRTGEKVFLECVQDMDHENMFWYRQDPGLGLRLIYFSYDVKMKEKGDIPEGYSVSREKKERFSLILESASTNQTSMYLCASSLMAVYEQYFGPGTRLTVT.

This chain links TRBV21-1 with TRBJ2-2; whether TRBD1, the table's D call, matches the DNA was not checked. TRBV21-1 is tagged as a pseudogene. This CDR3 has 13 residues. Here the CDR3 DNA reads TGTGCCAGCAGCCCGAGAGCAGGTGCGGAGCTGTTTTTT. As protein: CASSPRAGAELFF.

Only one count was recorded for this clone. The rearrangement joins TRBV7-2 to TRBJ1-5; D may be TRBD1 (6 bases). Germline assignment: CDR1 SGHTA and CDR2 FQGNSA. The CDR3 runs 13 residues. The V end was cut by 6 bases, the J end by 4 bases, with 10 bases between. The CDR3 here is CASSQGPNQPQHF. The CDR3 nucleotides read TGTGCCAGCAGTCAGGGGCCAAATCAGCCCCAGCATTTT.

The chain has TRBV19 and TRBJ2-7; no clear D gene. Between the trimmed V and J ends, which lost 3 bases and 6 bases, there was a span of 12 bases. Germline V gene data show CDR1 as LNHDA and CDR2 as SQIVND (reference sequence). This CDR3 region has 13 residues. The CDR3 bases are TGTGCCAGTAGTATCATATTAGGCGGCGAGCAGTACTTC. This sequence encodes CASSIILGGEQYF.

The chain uses TRBV28 and TRBJ2-7; TRBD1 agrees at 10 bases. V trimming: 3 bases; J trimming: 3 bases; junction bases outside the gene matches: 5. Germline CDR1 reads MDHEN; CDR2 reads SYDVKM. The CDR3 spans 15 residues. CDR3 nucleotides: TGTGCCAGCAGTTTCCCTCGGACAGGGGGCTACGAGCAGTACTTC. Residues: CASSFPRTGGYEQYF.

The chain has TRBV2 and TRBJ1-5, with D possibly being TRBD1 (5 bases). The V end was cut by 6 bases, the J end by 5 bases, with 17 bases between. Germline V lookup: CDR1 SNHLY, CDR2 FYNNEI. The CDR3 is 15 amino acids. The CDR3 loop is CASSLRLGHDQPQHF. The CDR3 DNA sequence: TGTGCCAGCAGCTTACGATTGGGGCACGATCAGCCCCAGCATTTT.

The chain carries TRBV28 and TRBJ2-1; 15 nucleotides align to TRBD2. V shed 2 bases, J shed 7 bases, and the junction held 6 bases outside the gene matches. CDR1 and CDR2 from the germline V gene are MDHEN and SYDVKM. This CDR3 is 17 amino acids long. The CDR3 sequence: CASSLPKGLAGGNEQFF. In nucleotides, the CDR3 is TGTGCCAGCAGTTTACCTAAGGGACTAGCGGGAGGAAATGAGCAGTTCTTC.

The V and J genes are TRBV9 and TRBJ2-1, with TRBD1 matching over 8 bases. Germline CDR1 and CDR2: SGDLS and YYNGEE. Losses at the gene ends were 0 bases for V and 5 bases for J; bases not matched to a gene: 7. This CDR3 has 16 amino acids. The CDR3 protein is CASSVVDRGGDNEQFF. CDR3 DNA sequence: TGTGCCAGCAGCGTAGTTGACAGGGGAGGAGACAATGAGCAGTTCTTC. Drawing the rest from reference TRBV9 and TRBJ2-1, the complete variable domain is DSGVTQTPKHLITATGQRVTLRCSPRSGDLSVYWYQQSLDQGLQFLIQYYNGEERAKGNILERFSAQQFPDLHSELNLSSLELGDSALYFCASSVVDRGGDNEQFFGPGTRLTVL.

The chain carries TRBV7-3 and TRBJ2-2; 12 bases are a match to TRBD1. V dropped 5 bases and J dropped 7; count of bases not matched to a gene: 8. This CDR3 has 16 residues. The germline V gene encodes CDR1 SGHTA and CDR2 FQGTGA. The CDR3 region is CASSDPGQGAGGELFF. CDR3 DNA: TGTGCCAGCAGCGACCCGGGACAGGGGGCCGGCGGGGAGCTGTTTTTT.

The chain has TRBV7-2 and TRBJ1-2; the D is unclear. The CDR3 is made up of 15 amino acids. Germline V gene data show CDR1 as SGHTA and CDR2 as FQGNSA. Trimming removed 5 bases at V and 4 bases at J, with 17 bases between. CDR3 region: CASSPRMGVSYGYTF. The DNA of the CDR3 is TGTGCCAGCAGCCCGAGGATGGGAGTCTCCTATGGCTACACCTTC.

This sequence joins TRBV30 and TRBJ1-2; 7 bases are a match to TRBD1. Germline CDR1 is GTSNPN and CDR2 is SVGIG (reference sequence). This CDR3 is 13 amino acids long. V was pared by 1 base and J by 8 bases, with 7 bases of the junction left unmatched. The CDR3 region is CAWSGQGDWGYTF. CDR3 coding DNA: TGTGCCTGGAGTGGACAGGGAGATTGGGGCTACACCTTC.

The chain carries TRBV5-6 and TRBJ2-7; 8 nucleotides line up with TRBD1. The CDR3 is made up of 16 amino acids. V shed 4 bases, J shed 1 base, and the junction held 10 bases outside the gene matches. Germline-derived CDR1 and CDR2 are SGHDT and YYEEEE. CDR3 loop: CASSQDRGLISYEQYF. Written as DNA, the CDR3 is TGTGCCAGCAGCCAAGACAGGGGATTAATATCCTACGAGCAGTACTTC.

This clone was seen only once. The chain is built from TRBV5-6 and TRBJ2-2; TRBD1 aligns across 12 bases. The ends lost 2 bases at V and 6 bases at J; junction bases unmatched: 5. CDR1 and CDR2 from the germline V gene are SGHDT and YYEEEE. This CDR3 is built from 16 residues. CDR3 region: CASSFRDRGHSGELFF. The CDR3 DNA sequence: TGTGCCAGCAGCTTCCGGGACAGGGGGCATTCCGGGGAGCTGTTTTTT.

The chain is built from TRBV28 and TRBJ1-2, with a tentative D call TRBD1 (6 bases). Deletions cut 6 bases from V and 7 bases from J, with 12 bases between. CDR3 length: 12 residues. Germline CDR1 and CDR2: MDHEN and SYDVKM. The CDR3 sequence: CASRGAGGGYTF. In DNA form, the CDR3 reads TGTGCCAGCAGGGGGGCAGGAGGTGGCTACACCTTC.

The chain employs TRBV2 and TRBJ2-7, with 9 bases that match TRBD1. With V trimmed by 6 bases and J by 6 bases, 3 bases remained unmatched. CDR1 SNHLY and CDR2 FYNNEI come from the germline V gene. This CDR3 is 12 amino acids long. CDR3 sequence (DNA): TGTGCCAGCAGGGGACAGGGTAGCGAGCAGTACTTC. This gives the protein CASRGQGSEQYF.

The rearrangement joins TRBV7-9 to TRBJ1-5, with 8 bases matching TRBD1. J was trimmed by 7 bases and V by 0 bases; bases with no gene match: 5. This CDR3 comprises 15 residues. Per the germline V gene, CDR1 is SEHNR and CDR2 is FQNEAQ (reference sequence). The DNA of the CDR3 is TGTGCCAGCAGCTTAGCCGGACAGGGTTACCAGCCCCAGCATTTT. It codes for CASSLAGQGYQPQHF.

J is TRBJ1-1 and V is TRBV10-3; weak D call: TRBD1 (6 bases). This CDR3 comprises 12 residues. V was pared by 7 bases and J by 6 bases, with 12 bases between. Looked up from germline, CDR1 is ENHRY and CDR2 is SYGVKD. In DNA form, the CDR3 reads TGTGCCATCACGGGAGGGGGACCTGAAGCTTTCTTT. Protein sequence: CAITGGGPEAFF.

The chain joins TRBV9 to TRBJ2-6; TRBD1 aligns across 8 bases. Trimming at V came to 6 bases and at J to 0 bases, leaving 11 bases not matched to a gene. Germline V gene data show CDR1 as SGDLS and CDR2 as YYNGEE. CDR3 length: 18 residues. The CDR3 loop reads CASTTPRQGYSGANVLTF. CDR3 coding DNA: TGTGCCAGCACGACCCCGAGACAGGGGTACTCTGGGGCCAACGTCCTGACTTTC. Supplemented by reference TRBV9 and TRBJ2-6, the full variable domain reads DSGVTQTPKHLITATGQRVTLRCSPRSGDLSVYWYQQSLDQGLQFLIQYYNGEERAKGNILERFSAQQFPDLHSELNLSSLELGDSALYFCASTTPRQGYSGANVLTFGAGSRLTVL.

The V call is TRBV4-1, the J call TRBJ2-5, with 11 bases fitting TRBD2. Looked up from germline, CDR1 is MGHRA and CDR2 is YSYEKL. The CDR3 totals 17 residues. V shed 5 bases, J shed 4 bases, and the junction held 12 bases outside the gene matches. In nucleotides, the CDR3 is TGCGCCAGCAGCTCTTTAGCGGGAGGGGGGATAGGAGAGACCCAGTACTTC. It specifies CASSSLAGGGIGETQYF.

The J gene is TRBJ2-7, the V gene TRBV6-1; 7 bases map to TRBD2. After removal of 1 base from V and 3 bases from J, the junction contained 3 bases not matched to a gene. Germline V gene sequence: CDR1 MNHNS, CDR2 SASEGT. The CDR3 consists of 14 residues. The CDR3 region is CASSEESGGYEQYF. In DNA, the CDR3 is TGTGCCAGCAGTGAAGAATCGGGGGGCTACGAGCAGTACTTC.

The V call is TRBV9, the J call TRBJ1-1, with D perhaps TRBD1 (6 bases). Trimming stripped 6 bases from V and 3 bases from J, with 15 bases between. The germline gives CDR1 SGDLS, CDR2 YYNGEE. The length of the CDR3 is 14 residues. CDR3 residues: CASNPGDTYTEAFF. CDR3 DNA sequence: TGTGCCAGCAACCCCGGGGACACATACACTGAAGCTTTCTTT.

V is TRBV5-1 and J is TRBJ2-7, with TRBD2 as a possible D gene (6 bases). Germline V CDR1 and CDR2: SGHRS, YFSETQ. The CDR3 has 14 residues. Trimming shortened V by 5 bases and J by 3 bases, and 15 bases separated the two germline ends. The CDR3 DNA reads as TGCGCCAGCAGGGGACTCGGCGGAGGCTACGAGCAGTACTTC. Translation gives CASRGLGGGYEQYF.